The T cell receptor (beta chain) described here comes from a study of blood T cell repertoires in COVID-19. The wider study: The United States, Italy and Spain provided the acute and convalescent COVID-19 samples.

Assay: immunoSEQ multiplex PCR; the TCRdb copy retains only in-frame clones and omits some. The data hold about 98,000 clones, with about four fifths observed a single time. Sequences were obtained from peripheral blood. This TCR was recovered from an elderly man with acute or convalescent COVID-19.

The CDR3 nucleotides are TGTGCCAGCAGTCAGCGGGAGGTCACAGATACGCAGTATTTT. It specifies CASSQREVTDTQYF. This chain links TRBV6-2 or TRBV6-3 with TRBJ2-3, with 9 bases fitting TRBD2. V gave up 5 bases and J gave up 2 bases; unmatched junction bases: 2. The length of the CDR3 is 14 residues. Per the germline V gene, CDR1 is MNHEY and CDR2 is SVGEGT.